This T cell receptor beta chain is from a study of T cell responses to AZD1222 COVID-19 vaccine. The study, taken as a whole, reports: The sample set comprised mostly white British donors with more females, and clonal diversity was possibly underestimated. Reportedly, nearly half the spike-specific TCRs target unmutated variant regions.

V was clipped by 5 bases and J by 6 bases; unmatched bases: 17. The length of the CDR3 is 18 residues. From germline, CDR1 is LNHNV and CDR2 YYDKDF (reference sequence). Sequencing used immunoSEQ multiplex PCR; TCRdb keeps in-frame clones, though not all of them. The data hold about 110,000 clones, with around 90% observed a single time. About this clone: What it binds is not known.

The starting material was peripheral blood, obtained on day 0 of MenACWY control vaccination. This clonotype was sampled from an adult in good health. This chain connects TRBV15 to TRBJ2-4; 9 nucleotides agree with TRBD1. In DNA, the CDR3 is TGTGCCACCAGCCTCAACCTGGGGACAGGGTCGATTTCAAACATTCAGTACTTC. This translates into CATSLNLGTGSISNIQYF.